This T cell receptor beta chain emerged from a study of T cells in pancreatic ductal adenocarcinoma. The study's findings and limits: Enrichment of CD45RO+ effector over naive T cells in tumors may bias clonality. Unique clonotypes were about 8-fold more numerous in blood than in tumor. Results skew toward the minority of patients with early-stage disease. No significant tumor-blood clonality difference; means were about 0.12 and 0.073.

The selected patients with pancreatic ductal adenocarcinoma had surgery but no neoadjuvant therapy. Germline CDR1 is SGHNT and CDR2 is YENEEA. The CDR3 runs 15 residues. V shed 2 bases and J shed 0 bases, with 5 bases lying between them. Sequencing was performed with immunoSEQ multiplex PCR; in TCRdb, only in-frame clones are kept and a portion is missing. The sample carries approximately 19,000 clones, more than 70% recorded once. Turning to this clone: The antigen is unknown.

The origin of this receptor is a human donor with pancreatic ductal adenocarcinoma. The chain is built from TRBV11-3 and TRBJ1-6; D remains ambiguous. Sequencing input: PBMCs. The CDR3 loop reads CASSLTSSYNSPLHF. As DNA, the CDR3 is TGTGCCAGCAGCTTAACCAGCTCCTATAATTCACCCCTCCACTTT. The full variable domain, completed using reference TRBV11-3 and TRBJ1-6, is EAGVVQSPRYKIIEKKQPVAFWCNPISGHNTLYWYLQNLGQGPELLIRYENEEAVDDSQLPKDRFSAERLKGVDSTLKIQPAELGDSAVYLCASSLTSSYNSPLHFGNGTRLTVT.